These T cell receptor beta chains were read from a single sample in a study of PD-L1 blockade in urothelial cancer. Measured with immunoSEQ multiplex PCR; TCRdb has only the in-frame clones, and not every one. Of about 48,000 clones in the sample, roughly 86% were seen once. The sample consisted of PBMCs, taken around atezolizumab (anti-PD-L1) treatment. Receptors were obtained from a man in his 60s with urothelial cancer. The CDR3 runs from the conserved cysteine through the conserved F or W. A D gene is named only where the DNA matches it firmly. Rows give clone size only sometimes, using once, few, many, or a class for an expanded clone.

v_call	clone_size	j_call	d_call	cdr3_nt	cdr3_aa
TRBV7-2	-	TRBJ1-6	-	TGTGCCAGCAACATTCCCCAGGGTCCCTCACCCCTCCACTTT	CASNIPQGPSPLHF
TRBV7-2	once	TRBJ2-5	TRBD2	TGTGCCAGCAGCTTAGCGTTTGCGGGGGAGGGGACCCAGTACTTC	CASSLAFAGEGTQYF
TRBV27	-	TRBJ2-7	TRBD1	TGTGCCAGCAGTTCAGGACAGGGTTTTTTCAACGAGCAGTACTTC	CASSSGQGFFNEQYF
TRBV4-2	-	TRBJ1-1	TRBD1	TGTGCCAGCAGCCAAGACGGAGGTGGGACAGGTACCATGAACACTGAAGCTTTCTTT	CASSQDGGGTGTMNTEAFF
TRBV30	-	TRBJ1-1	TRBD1	TGTGCCTGGAGTGTAAAGGGACAGGGTCGGACGAACACTGAAGCTTTCTTT	CAWSVKGQGRTNTEAFF
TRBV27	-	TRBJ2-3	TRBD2	TGTGCCAGCAGTTTATATTCCCCTAGCGGGGCCCCAGATACGCAGTATTTT	CASSLYSPSGAPDTQYF
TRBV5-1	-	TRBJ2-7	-	TGCGCCAGCAGAGAGGACACGGGTGTTTACGAGCAGTACTTC	CASREDTGVYEQYF
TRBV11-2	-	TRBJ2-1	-	TGTGCCAGCAGCCGCAGCCTACAGGGTTACAATGAGCAGTTCTTC	CASSRSLQGYNEQFF
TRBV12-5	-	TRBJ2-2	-	TGTGCTAGTGGTTTTCGGCGGGGGCTTAACACCGGGGAGCTGTTTTTT	CASGFRRGLNTGELFF
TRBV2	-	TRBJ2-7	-	TGTGCCAGCAGTGCGTGGCTAGCCTACGAGCAGTACTTC	CASSAWLAYEQYF